This paragraph covers one T cell receptor beta chain sequence. The sample comes from a study of cytomegalovirus exposure and HLA in healthy donors. The PCR used 60 Vbeta and 13 Jbeta primers. Data came from immunoSEQ multiplex PCR; TCRdb stores just in-frame clones and leaves some out. The data show more than 95,000 clones, about 82% seen once. The J segment lost 5 bases and the V segment lost 6 bases, leaving 3 bases of the junction unmatched. CDR3 length equals 13 residues. Germline V gene data show CDR1 as SNHLY and CDR2 as FYNNEI. The TCR comes from a man in his forties or fifties in good health and CMV-seronegative. The chain has TRBV2 and TRBJ2-1; 8 bases fit TRBD1. The sample was PBMCs. The DNA of the CDR3 is TGTGCCAGCAGGCCGGGACAGGACAATGAGCAGTTCTTC. It specifies CASRPGQDNEQFF.